These 10 T cell receptor beta chains were sequenced from one sample in a study of identifying expanded T cells in peripheral blood. Libraries were prepared by immunoSEQ multiplex PCR; TCRdb keeps only in-frame clonotypes and omits some of them. The repertoire holds under 110,000 clones, with about 83% as singletons. Sequencing was done on a sample of blood. These receptors originate from a person aged 18 to 70 in good health.

The chain carries TRBV10-3 and TRBJ1-2; perhaps TRBD1 as D (5 bases). Germline V gene data show CDR1 as ENHRY and CDR2 as SYGVKD. Trimming left V 7 bases short and J 4 bases short, with 16 bases between. This CDR3 has 14 residues. CDR3 loop: CAINALGGFYGYTF. The CDR3 DNA sequence: TGTGCCATCAATGCCCTCGGGGGGTTCTATGGCTACACCTTC.

This chain connects TRBV12-5 to TRBJ1-4; the match to TRBD1 covers 10 bases. This CDR3 is built from 18 residues. The germline gives CDR1 LGHNT, CDR2 FRNRAP. The V and J ends lost 4 bases and 6 bases, in that order; junction bases with no gene match: 14. The CDR3 loop is CASGSLPGQGRTDEKLFF. The CDR3 DNA is TGTGCTAGTGGTTCGCTACCGGGACAGGGGAGAACCGATGAAAAACTGTTTTTT. The full variable domain, completed using reference TRBV12-5 and TRBJ1-4, is DARVTQTPRHKVTEMGQEVTMRCQPILGHNTVFWYRQTMMQGLELLAYFRNRAPLDDSGMPKDRFSAEMPDATLATLKIQPSEPRDSAVYFCASGSLPGQGRTDEKLFFGSGTQLSVL.

The J gene is TRBJ2-3, the V gene TRBV5-1; maybe TRBD1 (5 bases). Germline V gene sequence: CDR1 SGHRS, CDR2 YFSETQ. CDR3 size: 16 residues. With 0 bases removed from V and 0 bases from J, the gap between germline ends came to 11 bases. Here the CDR3 reads CASSLEGPTSTDTQYF. The DNA for the CDR3 is TGCGCCAGCAGCTTGGAGGGGCCCACTAGCACAGATACGCAGTATTTT.

The chain recombines TRBV9 with TRBJ2-2; tentative D call: TRBD2 (5 bases). The germline CDR1 and CDR2 sequences are SGDLS and YYNGEE. Trimming shortened V by 4 bases and J by 6 bases, and 13 bases separated the two germline ends. This CDR3 is built from 14 residues. In nucleotides, the CDR3 is TGTGCCAGCAGCCCCAGAGGGTCCGCCGGGGAGCTGTTTTTT. Residues: CASSPRGSAGELFF.

V gene TRBV7-8 combines with J gene TRBJ2-6, with D possibly TRBD2 on 5 matching bases. CDR1 SGHVS and CDR2 FQNEAQ come from the germline V gene. Trimming stripped 5 bases from V and 0 bases from J, with 8 bases between. The CDR3 is made up of 15 amino acids. The CDR3, as DNA: TGTGCCAGCAGCCTTGGGAGCTCTGGGGCCAACGTCCTGACTTTC. The encoded protein is CASSLGSSGANVLTF.

In its sample, this clone was seen once. V is TRBV4-1 and J is TRBJ2-2, with TRBD1 as a possible D gene (5 bases). Germline assignment: CDR1 MGHRA and CDR2 YSYEKL. V lost 5 bases and J lost 1, with 8 bases in between. The CDR3 is 14 residues long. The CDR3 here is CASSAQENTGELFF. The CDR3 nucleotides read TGCGCCAGCAGCGCACAGGAGAACACCGGGGAGCTGTTTTTT.

Only a few counts were recorded for this clone. The gene calls are TRBV6-6 and TRBJ2-7; TRBD2 matches at 7 bases. Germline trimming cut 11 bases from V and 9 bases from J; bases unmatched to any gene: 13. The germline gives CDR1 MNHNY, CDR2 SVGAGI (reference sequence). This CDR3 contains 12 residues. The CDR3 loop reads CAARGGNGGQYF. CDR3 nucleotides: TGTGCCGCACGGGGAGGGAACGGCGGGCAGTACTTC.

This chain joins TRBV6-6 and TRBJ2-3; TRBD2 might be the D (7 bases). Germline CDR1 MNHNY, CDR2 SVGAGI (reference sequence). This CDR3 comprises 15 residues. V was pared by 6 bases and J by 4 bases, with 17 bases between. CDR3 sequence reads: CASSHETGGPDTQYF. The CDR3 nucleotides read TGTGCCAGCAGCCATGAGACGGGGGGCCCAGATACGCAGTATTTT.

This clone has only one observation. The chain links TRBV30 to TRBJ1-2; D not resolved. There are 13 residues in the CDR3. CDR1 and CDR2 from the germline V gene are GTSNPN and SVGIG (reference sequence). The germline V and J ends were trimmed by 0 bases and 5 bases, with 10 bases remaining between them. This chain's CDR3 is CAWSVPLDYGYTF. Here the CDR3 DNA reads TGTGCCTGGAGTGTACCCTTGGATTATGGCTACACCTTC.

A single count supports this clone. The chain carries TRBV5-4 and TRBJ1-1; TRBD1 matches at 8 bases. Germline assignment: CDR1 SGHNT and CDR2 YYREEE (reference sequence). Trimming cost V 4 bases and J 4 bases; bases outside gene matches: 6. The CDR3 has 14 residues. DNA of the CDR3: TGTGCCAGCAGCCCTCCAGGGGGCTTCACTGAAGCTTTCTTT. Protein product: CASSPPGGFTEAFF.